This TCR beta chain was recovered during a study of blood T cells in healthy people across ages. Germline V gene data show CDR1 as MNHEY and CDR2 as SMNVEV (reference sequence). This CDR3 has 15 residues. J gave up 4 bases and V 8 bases, and 13 bases lay outside the gene matches. It was with a sample-barcoded 5' primer and a J-beta primer mix that a second PCR of about 6 to 12 cycles was run. In TCRdb, the 5' RACE reads were re-called with MiXCR into one record per CDR3 protein. The sample contains about 1.5 million distinct CDR3 sequences, around 42% of which appear only once. This rearrangement joins TRBV27 to TRBJ2-7, with 8 bases lining up with TRBD1. The sample taken for sequencing was blood. This TCR derives from a woman younger than 35 in good health. CDR3 nucleotide sequence: TGTGCCAGCGGGGGACAGGAAGGGGGTTTTTACGAGCAGTACTTC. This sequence encodes CASGGQEGGFYEQYF.